The rows below give T cell receptor beta chains drawn from one sample of a study of CD8 T cells in Susac syndrome. Each CDR3 protein is one row after TCRdb ran MiXCR on the immunoSEQ multiplex PCR reads. The sample consists of about 180,000 distinct CDR3 sequences, 95% to 96% of them appearing once. The sample was CD4+ T cells from PBMCs. Source of these receptors: a human donor with Susac syndrome. CDR3s include the opening cysteine and the closing phenylalanine or tryptophan. Each record gives: D gene, clone size, V gene, CDR3 protein. A D gene is named only where the DNA matches it firmly. The size entry is marked missing in some rows and otherwise reads once, few, many or a size class.

D gene: TRBD1; clone size: NA; V gene: TRBV7-9; CDR3 protein: CASSSTGLQNTGELFF
D gene: NA; clone size: NA; V gene: TRBV20-1; CDR3 protein: CSAAPGSSYEQYF
D gene: NA; clone size: NA; V gene: TRBV7-2; CDR3 protein: CASSDPSGGTEAFF
D gene: NA; clone size: NA; V gene: TRBV6-2/TRBV6-3; CDR3 protein: CASSRESDEQYF
D gene: NA; clone size: NA; V gene: TRBV20-1; CDR3 protein: CSARDGFRQRWETQYF
D gene: NA; clone size: NA; V gene: TRBV12-3/TRBV12-4; CDR3 protein: CAITKRNRVNTEAFF
D gene: NA; clone size: NA; V gene: TRBV7-2; CDR3 protein: CATQGRYNEQFF
D gene: NA; clone size: NA; V gene: TRBV5-4; CDR3 protein: CASSLPGDNEQFF
D gene: NA; clone size: NA; V gene: TRBV29-1; CDR3 protein: CSVKAGAKNIQYF
D gene: NA; clone size: NA; V gene: TRBV7-9; CDR3 protein: CASSSFPSGGTRTDTQYF
D gene: NA; clone size: NA; V gene: TRBV5-1; CDR3 protein: CASSLNTGQVYEQYF
D gene: TRBD1; clone size: NA; V gene: TRBV11-2; CDR3 protein: CASSLQAGGTEAFF
D gene: NA; clone size: NA; V gene: TRBV20-1; CDR3 protein: CSARQGGNQPQHF
D gene: NA; clone size: NA; V gene: TRBV7-8; CDR3 protein: CASSPLGGGYGYTF
D gene: TRBD2; clone size: NA; V gene: TRBV3-1; CDR3 protein: CASSGPIAGVRDTQYF
D gene: TRBD1; clone size: NA; V gene: TRBV20-1; CDR3 protein: CSAPQGTQVGQFF
D gene: NA; clone size: once; V gene: TRBV19; CDR3 protein: CASSIEVSGRNNYGYTF
D gene: TRBD1; clone size: NA; V gene: TRBV30; CDR3 protein: CAWSVTGGETQYF
D gene: NA; clone size: NA; V gene: TRBV28; CDR3 protein: CASSLPQQETQYF
D gene: NA; clone size: NA; V gene: TRBV12-5; CDR3 protein: CASGDPFGTGELFF
D gene: NA; clone size: NA; V gene: TRBV6-6; CDR3 protein: CASSQEVGLSIQYF
D gene: NA; clone size: once; V gene: TRBV29-1; CDR3 protein: CSVKVLQAATEAFF
D gene: NA; clone size: NA; V gene: TRBV9; CDR3 protein: CASSVEEFTEAFF
D gene: NA; clone size: NA; V gene: TRBV6-2/TRBV6-3; CDR3 protein: CASSYAPAGVGSNQPQHF
D gene: NA; clone size: NA; V gene: TRBV20-1; CDR3 protein: CSARSVGRLLNTEAFF
D gene: NA; clone size: NA; V gene: TRBV30; CDR3 protein: CAWSPKGQGNDNEQFF
D gene: TRBD1; clone size: NA; V gene: TRBV7-2; CDR3 protein: CASSLSPPGTGSYGYTF
D gene: TRBD1; clone size: NA; V gene: TRBV19; CDR3 protein: CASSMLGTVYNEQFF
D gene: NA; clone size: NA; V gene: TRBV9; CDR3 protein: CASSVASEAGEQYF
D gene: NA; clone size: NA; V gene: TRBV28; CDR3 protein: CASSPQRKAGSYNEQFF
D gene: NA; clone size: NA; V gene: TRBV7-9; CDR3 protein: CASSPAGGTDTQYF
D gene: NA; clone size: NA; V gene: TRBV27; CDR3 protein: CASSFQYKGTEAFF
D gene: NA; clone size: NA; V gene: TRBV9; CDR3 protein: CASSAPKNEQFF
D gene: NA; clone size: NA; V gene: TRBV20-1; CDR3 protein: CSAEDSRATNEKLFF
D gene: TRBD2; clone size: NA; V gene: TRBV29-1; CDR3 protein: CSVGWGRAYNEQFF
D gene: NA; clone size: NA; V gene: TRBV25-1; CDR3 protein: CASSVRGRNIQYF
D gene: NA; clone size: once; V gene: TRBV29-1; CDR3 protein: CSVDGQAKAFF
D gene: NA; clone size: NA; V gene: TRBV2; CDR3 protein: CASSEVSNQPQHF
D gene: TRBD1; clone size: NA; V gene: TRBV27; CDR3 protein: CASSIRGATLHF
D gene: NA; clone size: NA; V gene: TRBV9; CDR3 protein: CASSVLGWGKGSEQYF
D gene: NA; clone size: NA; V gene: TRBV20-1; CDR3 protein: CSARATTYGYTF
D gene: TRBD1; clone size: NA; V gene: TRBV6-2/TRBV6-3; CDR3 protein: CASSYPRTGDNEQYF
D gene: TRBD1; clone size: NA; V gene: TRBV5-4; CDR3 protein: CASSLRHRGSPLHF
D gene: NA; clone size: few; V gene: TRBV18; CDR3 protein: CASSPPRNTEAFF
D gene: TRBD1; clone size: NA; V gene: TRBV5-6; CDR3 protein: CASSAGQGARVGYTEAFF
D gene: TRBD1; clone size: NA; V gene: TRBV7-6; CDR3 protein: CASSSRDSNEKLFF
D gene: NA; clone size: NA; V gene: TRBV11-2; CDR3 protein: CASSAGTLAYEQYF
D gene: NA; clone size: NA; V gene: TRBV19; CDR3 protein: CASSWDNNQPQHF
D gene: NA; clone size: NA; V gene: TRBV12-3/TRBV12-4; CDR3 protein: CASSLLQTEAFF
D gene: NA; clone size: once; V gene: TRBV2; CDR3 protein: CASSAGGDTETQYF
D gene: NA; clone size: NA; V gene: TRBV3-1; CDR3 protein: CASSHTGELFF
D gene: NA; clone size: NA; V gene: TRBV5-1; CDR3 protein: CASSPAGGSSYEQYF
D gene: TRBD1; clone size: NA; V gene: TRBV3-1; CDR3 protein: CASSQDFGQGSHEQFF
D gene: TRBD1; clone size: NA; V gene: TRBV25-1; CDR3 protein: CASRQTGTGNTIYF